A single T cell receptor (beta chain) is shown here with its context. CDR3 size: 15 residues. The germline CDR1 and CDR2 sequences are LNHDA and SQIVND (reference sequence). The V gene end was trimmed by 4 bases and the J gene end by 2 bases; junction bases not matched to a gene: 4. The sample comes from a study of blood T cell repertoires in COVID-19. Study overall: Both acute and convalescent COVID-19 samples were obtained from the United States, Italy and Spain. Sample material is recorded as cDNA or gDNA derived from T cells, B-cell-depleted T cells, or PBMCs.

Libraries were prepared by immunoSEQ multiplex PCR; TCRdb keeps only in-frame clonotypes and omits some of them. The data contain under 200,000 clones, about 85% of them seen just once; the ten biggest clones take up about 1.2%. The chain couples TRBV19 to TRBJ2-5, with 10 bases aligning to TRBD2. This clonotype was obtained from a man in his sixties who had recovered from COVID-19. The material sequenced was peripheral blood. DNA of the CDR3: TGTGCCAGTAGTACCGGACTAGCGGATCAAGAGACCCAGTACTTC. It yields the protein CASSTGLADQETQYF.